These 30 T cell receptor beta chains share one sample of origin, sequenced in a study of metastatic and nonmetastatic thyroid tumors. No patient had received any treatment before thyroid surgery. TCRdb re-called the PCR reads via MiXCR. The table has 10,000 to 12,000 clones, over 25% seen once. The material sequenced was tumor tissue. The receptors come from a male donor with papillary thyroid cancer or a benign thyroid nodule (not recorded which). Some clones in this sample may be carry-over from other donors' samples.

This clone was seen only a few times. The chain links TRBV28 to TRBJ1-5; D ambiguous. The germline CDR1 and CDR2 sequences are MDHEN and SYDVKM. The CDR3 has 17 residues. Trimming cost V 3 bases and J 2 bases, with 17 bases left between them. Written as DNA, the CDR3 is TGTGCCAGCAGTTTCACCCGGGGTTCTGTTGGCAATCAGCCCCAGCATTTT. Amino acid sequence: CASSFTRGSVGNQPQHF.

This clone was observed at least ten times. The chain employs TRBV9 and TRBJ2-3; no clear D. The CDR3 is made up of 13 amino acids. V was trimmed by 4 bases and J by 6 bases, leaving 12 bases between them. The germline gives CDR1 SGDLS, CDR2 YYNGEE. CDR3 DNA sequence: TGTGCCAGCAGCCAAGGTGGGATGGATACGCAGTATTTT. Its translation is CASSQGGMDTQYF.

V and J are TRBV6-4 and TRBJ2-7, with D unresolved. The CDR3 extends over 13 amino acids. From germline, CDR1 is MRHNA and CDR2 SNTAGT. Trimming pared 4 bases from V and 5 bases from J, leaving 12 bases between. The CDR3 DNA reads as TGTGCCAGCAGTGCTACCCTAGGGCACGAGCAGTACTTC. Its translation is CASSATLGHEQYF.

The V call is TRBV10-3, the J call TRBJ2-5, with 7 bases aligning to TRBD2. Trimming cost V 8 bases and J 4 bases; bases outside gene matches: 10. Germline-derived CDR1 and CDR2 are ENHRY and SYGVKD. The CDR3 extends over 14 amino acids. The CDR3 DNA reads TGTGCCATCTCCCTGGGAGCGGGGACAGAGACCCAGTACTTC. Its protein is CAISLGAGTETQYF.

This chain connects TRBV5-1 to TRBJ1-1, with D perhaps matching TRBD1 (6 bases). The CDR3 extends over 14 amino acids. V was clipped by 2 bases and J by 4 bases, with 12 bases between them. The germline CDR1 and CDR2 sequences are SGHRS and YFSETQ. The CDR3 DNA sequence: TGCGCCAGCAGCTTAGCAGGGGTTAGCACTGAAGCTTTCTTT. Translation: CASSLAGVSTEAFF.

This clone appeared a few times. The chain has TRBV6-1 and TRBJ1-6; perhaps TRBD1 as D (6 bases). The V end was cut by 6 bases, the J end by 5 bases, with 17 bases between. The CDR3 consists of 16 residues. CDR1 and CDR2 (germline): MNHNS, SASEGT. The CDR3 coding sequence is TGTGCCAGCAGGCTACAGGGAGGGTTAGATAATTCACCCCTCCACTTT. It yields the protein CASRLQGGLDNSPLHF.

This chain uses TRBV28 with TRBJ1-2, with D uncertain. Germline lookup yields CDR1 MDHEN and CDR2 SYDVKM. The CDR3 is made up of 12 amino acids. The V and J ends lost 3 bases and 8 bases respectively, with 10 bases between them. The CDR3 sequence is CASSLSGSGYTF. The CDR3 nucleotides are TGTGCCAGCAGTTTGTCGGGGAGCGGCTACACCTTC.

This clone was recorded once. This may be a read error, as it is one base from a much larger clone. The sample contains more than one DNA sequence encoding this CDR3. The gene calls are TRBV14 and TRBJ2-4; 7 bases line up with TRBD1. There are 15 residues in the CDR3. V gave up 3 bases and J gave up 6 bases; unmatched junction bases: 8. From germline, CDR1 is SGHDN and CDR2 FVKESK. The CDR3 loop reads CASSHLRGPGNIQYF. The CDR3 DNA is TGTGCCAGCAGCCACCTTAGGGGGCCAGGAAACATTCAGTACTTC.

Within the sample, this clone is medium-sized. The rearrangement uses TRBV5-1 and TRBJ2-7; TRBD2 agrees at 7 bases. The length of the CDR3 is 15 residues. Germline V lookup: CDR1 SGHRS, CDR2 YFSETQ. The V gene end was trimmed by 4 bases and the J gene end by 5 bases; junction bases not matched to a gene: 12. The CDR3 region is CASSPRGLSGHEQYV. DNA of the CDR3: TGCGCCAGCAGCCCAAGGGGACTATCCGGCCACGAGCAGTACGTC.

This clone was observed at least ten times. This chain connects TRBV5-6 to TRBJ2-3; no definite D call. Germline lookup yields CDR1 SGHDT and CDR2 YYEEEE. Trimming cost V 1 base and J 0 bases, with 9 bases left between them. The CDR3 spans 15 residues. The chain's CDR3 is CASSLRRVSTDTQYF. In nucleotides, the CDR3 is TGTGCCAGCAGCTTGAGACGGGTCAGCACAGATACGCAGTATTTT.

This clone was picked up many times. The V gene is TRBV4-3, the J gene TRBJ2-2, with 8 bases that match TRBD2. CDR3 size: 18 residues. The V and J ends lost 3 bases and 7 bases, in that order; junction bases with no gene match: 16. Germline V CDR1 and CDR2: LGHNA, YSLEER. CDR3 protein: CASSQGAAEREFSGELFF. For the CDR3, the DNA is TGCGCCAGCAGCCAGGGGGCCGCCGAGCGGGAGTTTAGCGGGGAGCTGTTTTTT.

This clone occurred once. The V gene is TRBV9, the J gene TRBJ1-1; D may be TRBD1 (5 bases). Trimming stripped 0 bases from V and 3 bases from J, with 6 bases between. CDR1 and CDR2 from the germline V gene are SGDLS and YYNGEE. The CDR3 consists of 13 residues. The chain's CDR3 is CASSVGGDTEAFF. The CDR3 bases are TGTGCCAGCAGCGTAGGGGGGGACACTGAAGCTTTCTTT. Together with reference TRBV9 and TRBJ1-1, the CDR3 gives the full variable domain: DSGVTQTPKHLITATGQRVTLRCSPRSGDLSVYWYQQSLDQGLQFLIQYYNGEERAKGNILERFSAQQFPDLHSELNLSSLELGDSALYFCASSVGGDTEAFFGQGTRLTVV.

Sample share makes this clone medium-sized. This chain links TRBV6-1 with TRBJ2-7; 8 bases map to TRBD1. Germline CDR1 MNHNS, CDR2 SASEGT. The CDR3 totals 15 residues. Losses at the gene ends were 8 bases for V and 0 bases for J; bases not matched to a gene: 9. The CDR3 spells CASGETGASSYEQYV. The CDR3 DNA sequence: TGTGCCAGCGGGGAGACAGGGGCTAGCTCCTACGAGCAGTACGTC.

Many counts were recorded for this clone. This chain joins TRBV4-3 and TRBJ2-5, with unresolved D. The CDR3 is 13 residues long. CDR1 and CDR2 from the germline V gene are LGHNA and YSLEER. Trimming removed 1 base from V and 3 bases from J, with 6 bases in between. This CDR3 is CASSQVLEETQYF. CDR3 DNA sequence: TGCGCCAGCAGCCAAGTCCTGGAAGAGACCCAGTACTTC.

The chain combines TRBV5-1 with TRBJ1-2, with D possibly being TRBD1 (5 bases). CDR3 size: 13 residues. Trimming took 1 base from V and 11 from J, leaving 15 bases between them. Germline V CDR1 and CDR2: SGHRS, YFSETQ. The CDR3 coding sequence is TGCGCCAGCAGCTTGTGGGGGGACTTTGGTTACACCTTC. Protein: CASSLWGDFGYTF.

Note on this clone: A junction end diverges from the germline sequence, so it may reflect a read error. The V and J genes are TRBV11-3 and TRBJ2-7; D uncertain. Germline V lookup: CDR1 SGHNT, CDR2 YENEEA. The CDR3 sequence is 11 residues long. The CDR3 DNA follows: TGTGCCATCAGCTTAGTCCACGAGCAGTACTTC. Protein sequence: CAISLVHEQYF.

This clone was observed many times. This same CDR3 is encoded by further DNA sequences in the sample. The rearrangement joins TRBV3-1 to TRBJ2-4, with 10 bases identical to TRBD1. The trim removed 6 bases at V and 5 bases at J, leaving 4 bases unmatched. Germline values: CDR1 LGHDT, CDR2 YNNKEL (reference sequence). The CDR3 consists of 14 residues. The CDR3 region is CASSRQGAENIQYF. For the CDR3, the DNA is TGTGCCAGCAGTCGACAGGGGGCGGAAAACATTCAGTACTTC.

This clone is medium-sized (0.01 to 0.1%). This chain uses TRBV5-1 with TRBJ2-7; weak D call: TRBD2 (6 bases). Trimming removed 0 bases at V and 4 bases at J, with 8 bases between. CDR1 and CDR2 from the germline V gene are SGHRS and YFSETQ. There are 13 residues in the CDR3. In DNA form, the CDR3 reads TGCGCCAGCAGCTTGGCGGGGAGGTACGAGCAGTACTTC. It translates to CASSLAGRYEQYF.

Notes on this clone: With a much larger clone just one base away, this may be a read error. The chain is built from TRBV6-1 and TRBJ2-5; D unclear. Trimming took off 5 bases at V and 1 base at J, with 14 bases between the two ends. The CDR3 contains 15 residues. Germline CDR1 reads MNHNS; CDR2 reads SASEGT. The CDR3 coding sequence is TGTGCCAGCAGTTGGGTCGGCAGCACCCAAGAGACCCAGTACTTC. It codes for CASSWVGSTQETQYF.

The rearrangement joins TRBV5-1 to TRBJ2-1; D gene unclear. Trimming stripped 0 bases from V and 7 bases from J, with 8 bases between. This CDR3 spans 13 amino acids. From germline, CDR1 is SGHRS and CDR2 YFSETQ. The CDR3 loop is CASSLGDSNEQFF. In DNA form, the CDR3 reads TGCGCCAGCAGCTTGGGCGATTCGAATGAGCAGTTCTTC.

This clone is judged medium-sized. The CDR3, as DNA: TGTGCCAGCAGCTTAGCGCCAGGAGCTAACTATGGCTACACCTTC. Translating it yields CASSLAPGANYGYTF. The genes are TRBV7-2 and TRBJ1-2; no clear D. V was trimmed by 0 bases and J by 0 bases, leaving 8 bases between them. Germline values: CDR1 SGHTA, CDR2 FQGNSA. CDR3 length equals 15 residues.

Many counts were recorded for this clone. The CDR3 bases are TGTGCCAGCAGCTTAGACGAAGTCCAAGAGACCCAGTACTTC. Its protein is CASSLDEVQETQYF. The rearrangement uses TRBV7-9 and TRBJ2-5; D gene ambiguous. There are 14 residues in the CDR3. Trimming cost V 1 base and J 1 base, with 7 bases left between them. The germline V gene encodes CDR1 SEHNR and CDR2 FQNEAQ (reference sequence). Supplemented by reference TRBV7-9 and TRBJ2-5, the full variable domain reads DTGVSQNPRHKITKRGQNVTFRCDPISEHNRLYWYRQTLGQGPEFLTYFQNEAQLEKSRLLSDRFSAERPKGSFSTLEIQRTEQGDSAMYLCASSLDEVQETQYFGPGTRLLVL.

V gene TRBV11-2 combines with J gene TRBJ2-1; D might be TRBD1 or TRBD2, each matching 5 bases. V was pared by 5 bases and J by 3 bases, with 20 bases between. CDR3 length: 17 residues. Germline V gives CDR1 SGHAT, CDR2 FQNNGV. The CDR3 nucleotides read TGTGCCAGCAGCACCAGCTCCGGGACCCAGTTCTACAATGAGCAGTTCTTC. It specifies CASSTSSGTQFYNEQFF.

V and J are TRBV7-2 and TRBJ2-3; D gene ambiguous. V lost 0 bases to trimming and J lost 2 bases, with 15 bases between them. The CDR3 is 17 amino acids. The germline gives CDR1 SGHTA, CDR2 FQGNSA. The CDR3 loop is CASSLAPWKWTTDTQYF. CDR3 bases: TGTGCCAGCAGCTTAGCGCCGTGGAAGTGGACCACAGATACGCAGTATTTT.

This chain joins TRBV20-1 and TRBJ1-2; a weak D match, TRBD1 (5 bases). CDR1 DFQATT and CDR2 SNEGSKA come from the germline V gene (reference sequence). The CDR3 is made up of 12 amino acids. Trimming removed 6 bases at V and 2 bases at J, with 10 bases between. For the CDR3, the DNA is TGCAGTGCGGGGCAGGTAAACTATGGCTACACCTTC. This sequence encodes CSAGQVNYGYTF.

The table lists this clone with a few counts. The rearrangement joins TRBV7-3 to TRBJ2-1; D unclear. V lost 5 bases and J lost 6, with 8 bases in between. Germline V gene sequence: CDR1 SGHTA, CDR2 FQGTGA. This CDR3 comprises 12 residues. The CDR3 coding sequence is TGTGCCAGCAGCACGACGACCAATGAGCAGTTCTTC. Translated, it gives CASSTTTNEQFF.

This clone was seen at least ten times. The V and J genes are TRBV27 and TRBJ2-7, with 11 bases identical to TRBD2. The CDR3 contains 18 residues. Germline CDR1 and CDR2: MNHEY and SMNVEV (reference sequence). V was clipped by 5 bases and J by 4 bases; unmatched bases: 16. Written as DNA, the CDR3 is TGTGCCAGCAGTCAGGCCGAGGGGACTAGCGGAGCCCCTTACGAGCAGTACTTC. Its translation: CASSQAEGTSGAPYEQYF.

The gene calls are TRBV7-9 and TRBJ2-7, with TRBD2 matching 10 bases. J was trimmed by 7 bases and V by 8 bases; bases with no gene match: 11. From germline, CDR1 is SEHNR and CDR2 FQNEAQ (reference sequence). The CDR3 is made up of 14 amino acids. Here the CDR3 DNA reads TGTGCCAGCCAAATAGCGGGAGGCCTCGAAGAGCAGTACGTC. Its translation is CASQIAGGLEEQYV.

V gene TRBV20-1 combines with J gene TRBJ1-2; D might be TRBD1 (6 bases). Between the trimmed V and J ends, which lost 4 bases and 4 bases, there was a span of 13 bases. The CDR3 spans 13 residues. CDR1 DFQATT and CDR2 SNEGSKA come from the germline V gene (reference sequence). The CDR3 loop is CSATEGRGYGYTF. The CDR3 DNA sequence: TGCAGTGCTACGGAGGGCAGGGGCTATGGCTACACCTTC.

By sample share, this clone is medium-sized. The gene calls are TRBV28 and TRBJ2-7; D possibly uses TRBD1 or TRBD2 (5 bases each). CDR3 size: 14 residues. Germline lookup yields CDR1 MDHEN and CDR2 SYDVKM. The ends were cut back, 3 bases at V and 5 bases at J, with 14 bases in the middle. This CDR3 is CASSFGAQVHEQYV. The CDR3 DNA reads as TGTGCCAGCAGTTTCGGGGCACAGGTCCACGAGCAGTACGTC.